This entry features one T cell receptor (beta chain) sequence. The antigen is undetermined. The data derive from a study of cytomegalovirus exposure and HLA in healthy donors. Findings and limits, study-wide: Reports indicate that TCR beta sequences accurately predicted the HLA-A and HLA-B alleles of most subjects. TCR beta chain V- and J-gene trimming was linked, in a later analysis, to a missense variant in DCLRE1C.

PCR used 60 Vbeta primers and 13 Jbeta primers. Assay used: immunoSEQ multiplex PCR; TCRdb lists only in-frame clones, some missing. The table has 100,000 to 150,000 clones, around three quarters seen once. Germline CDR1 reads MRHNA; CDR2 reads SNTAGT. This CDR3 is 14 amino acids long. V was trimmed by 4 bases and J by 6 bases, leaving 15 bases between them. The chain couples TRBV6-4 to TRBJ1-2, with D possibly being TRBD1 (6 bases). Sequencing input: PBMCs. This TCR came from a man in his forties in good health and CMV-seronegative. The CDR3 DNA reads as TGTGCCAGCAGTGTTGGGGGGGCGATGGATGGCTACACCTTC. Translated, it gives CASSVGGAMDGYTF.